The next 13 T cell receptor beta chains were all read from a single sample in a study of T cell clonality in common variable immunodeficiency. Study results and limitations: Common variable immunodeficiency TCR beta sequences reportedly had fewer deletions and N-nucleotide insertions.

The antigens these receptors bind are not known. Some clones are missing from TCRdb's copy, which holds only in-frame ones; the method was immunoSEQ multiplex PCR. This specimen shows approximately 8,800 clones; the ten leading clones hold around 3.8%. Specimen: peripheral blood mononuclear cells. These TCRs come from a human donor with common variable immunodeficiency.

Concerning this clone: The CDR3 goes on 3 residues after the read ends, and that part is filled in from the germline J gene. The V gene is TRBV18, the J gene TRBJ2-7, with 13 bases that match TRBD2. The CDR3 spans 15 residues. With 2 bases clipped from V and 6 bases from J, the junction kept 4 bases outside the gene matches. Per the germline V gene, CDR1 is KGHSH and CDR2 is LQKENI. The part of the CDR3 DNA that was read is TGTGCCAGCTCACCAACTAGCGGGAGGGGGCTCGAG. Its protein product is CASSPTSGRGLE. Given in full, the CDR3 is CASSPTSGRGLEQYF.

The part of the CDR3 DNA that was read is TGTGCCAGTGGGCTGACAGGGAATCAGCCC. Encoded protein: CASGLTGNQP. From start to end, the CDR3 is CASGLTGNQPQHF. The chain recombines TRBV19 with TRBJ1-5, with 7 bases aligning to TRBD1. Read coverage stops 3 residues before the CDR3 terminus; the germline J gene supplies the remainder. V lost 8 bases, J lost 4 bases, and 5 bases stayed unmatched. The CDR3 has 13 residues. Germline lookup yields CDR1 LNHDA and CDR2 SQIVND (reference sequence).

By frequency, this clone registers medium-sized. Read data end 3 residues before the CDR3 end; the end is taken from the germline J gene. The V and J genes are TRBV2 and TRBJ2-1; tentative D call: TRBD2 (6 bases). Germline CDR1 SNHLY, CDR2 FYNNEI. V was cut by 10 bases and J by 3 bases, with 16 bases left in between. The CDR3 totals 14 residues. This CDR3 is CAITRGKSYNEQFF. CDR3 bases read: TGTGCCATAACCCGGGGGAAAAGCTACAATGAG.

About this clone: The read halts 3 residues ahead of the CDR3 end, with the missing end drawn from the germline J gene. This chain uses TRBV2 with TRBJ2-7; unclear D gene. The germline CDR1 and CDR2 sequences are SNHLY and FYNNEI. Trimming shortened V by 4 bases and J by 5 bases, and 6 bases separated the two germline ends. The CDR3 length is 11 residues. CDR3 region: CASSVFDEQYF. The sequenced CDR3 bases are TGTGCCAGCAGTGTATTCGACGAG. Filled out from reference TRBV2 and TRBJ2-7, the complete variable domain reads EPEVTQTPSHQVTQMGQEVILRCVPISNHLYFYWYRQILGQKVEFLVSFYNNEISEKSEIFDDQFSVERPDGSNFTLKIRSTKLEDSAMYFCASSVFDEQYFGPGTRLTVT.

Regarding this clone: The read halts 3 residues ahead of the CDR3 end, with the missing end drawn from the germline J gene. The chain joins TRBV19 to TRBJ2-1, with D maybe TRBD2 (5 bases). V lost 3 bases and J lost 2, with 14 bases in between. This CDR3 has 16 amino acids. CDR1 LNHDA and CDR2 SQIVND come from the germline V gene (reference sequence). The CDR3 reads CASSIRGSRAYNEQFF. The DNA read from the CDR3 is TGTGCCAGTAGTATTCGGGGAAGTAGGGCCTACAATGAG.

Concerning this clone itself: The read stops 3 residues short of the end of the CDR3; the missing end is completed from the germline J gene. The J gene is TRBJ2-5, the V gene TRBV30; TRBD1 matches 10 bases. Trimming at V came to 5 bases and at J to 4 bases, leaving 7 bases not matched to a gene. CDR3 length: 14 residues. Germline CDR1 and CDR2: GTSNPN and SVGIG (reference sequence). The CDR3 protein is CAWDRGLSRETQYF. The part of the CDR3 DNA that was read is TGTGCCTGGGACAGGGGGCTTTCCCGAGAGACC.

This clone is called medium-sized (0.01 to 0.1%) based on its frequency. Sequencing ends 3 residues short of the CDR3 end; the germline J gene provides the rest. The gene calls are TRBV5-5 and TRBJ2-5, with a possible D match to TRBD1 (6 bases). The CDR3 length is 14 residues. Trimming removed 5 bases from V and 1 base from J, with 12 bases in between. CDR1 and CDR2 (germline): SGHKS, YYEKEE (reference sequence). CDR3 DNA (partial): TGTGCCAGCAGTTCAGGACAGTTCCAAGAGACC. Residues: CASSSGQFQET. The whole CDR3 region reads CASSSGQFQETQYF. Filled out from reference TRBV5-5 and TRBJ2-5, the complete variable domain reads DAGVTQSPTHLIKTRGQQVTLRCSPISGHKSVSWYQQVLGQGPQFIFQYYEKEERGRGNFPDRFSARQFPNYSSELNVNALLLGDSALYLCASSSGQFQETQYFGPGTRLLVL.

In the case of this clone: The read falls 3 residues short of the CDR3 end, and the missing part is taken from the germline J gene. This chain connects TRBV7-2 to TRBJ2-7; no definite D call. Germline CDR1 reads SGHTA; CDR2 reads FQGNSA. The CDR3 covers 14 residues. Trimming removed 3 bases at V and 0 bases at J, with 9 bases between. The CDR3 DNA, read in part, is TGTGCCAGCAGCTTCTTTCAGTCCTCCTACGAG. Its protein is CASSFFQSSYE. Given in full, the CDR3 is CASSFFQSSYEQYF.

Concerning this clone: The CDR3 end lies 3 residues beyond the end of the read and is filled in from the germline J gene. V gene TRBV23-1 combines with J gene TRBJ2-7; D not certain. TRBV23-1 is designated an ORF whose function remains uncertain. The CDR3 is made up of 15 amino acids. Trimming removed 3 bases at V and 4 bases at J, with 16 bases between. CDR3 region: CASSQLARNPYEQYF. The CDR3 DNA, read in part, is TGCGCCAGCAGTCAGCTCGCCAGAAACCCATACGAG.

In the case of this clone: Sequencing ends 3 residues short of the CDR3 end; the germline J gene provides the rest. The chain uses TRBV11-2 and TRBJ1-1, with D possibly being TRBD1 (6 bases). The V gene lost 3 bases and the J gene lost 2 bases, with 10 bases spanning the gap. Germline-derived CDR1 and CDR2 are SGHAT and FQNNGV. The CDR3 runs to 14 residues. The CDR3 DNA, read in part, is TGTGCCAGCAGCTTCCTACAGGGTAACACTGAA. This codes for CASSFLQGNTE. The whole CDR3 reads CASSFLQGNTEAFF.

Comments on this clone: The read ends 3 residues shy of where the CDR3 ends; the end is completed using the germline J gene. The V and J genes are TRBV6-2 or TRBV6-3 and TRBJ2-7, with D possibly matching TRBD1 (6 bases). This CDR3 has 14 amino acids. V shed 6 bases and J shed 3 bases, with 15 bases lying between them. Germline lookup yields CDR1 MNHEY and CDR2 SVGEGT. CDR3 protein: CASRRTGTNYEQYF. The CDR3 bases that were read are TGTGCCAGCAGAAGAACCGGGACAAACTACGAG.

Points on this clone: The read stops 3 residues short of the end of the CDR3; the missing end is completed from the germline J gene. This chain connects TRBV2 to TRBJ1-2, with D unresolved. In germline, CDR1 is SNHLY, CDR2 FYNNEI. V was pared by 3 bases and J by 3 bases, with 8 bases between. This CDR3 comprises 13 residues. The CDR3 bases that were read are TGTGCCAGCAGTGACCCAGGCGACTATGGC. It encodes CASSDPGDYG. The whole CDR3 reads CASSDPGDYGYTF.

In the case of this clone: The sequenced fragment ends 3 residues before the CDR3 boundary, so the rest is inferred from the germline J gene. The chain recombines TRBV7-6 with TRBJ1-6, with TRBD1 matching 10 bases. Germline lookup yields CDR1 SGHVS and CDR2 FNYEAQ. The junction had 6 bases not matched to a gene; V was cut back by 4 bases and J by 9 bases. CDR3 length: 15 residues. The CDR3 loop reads CASSSATGGSSPLHF. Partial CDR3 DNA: TGTGCCAGCAGCTCAGCGACAGGGGGCAGTTCACCC.